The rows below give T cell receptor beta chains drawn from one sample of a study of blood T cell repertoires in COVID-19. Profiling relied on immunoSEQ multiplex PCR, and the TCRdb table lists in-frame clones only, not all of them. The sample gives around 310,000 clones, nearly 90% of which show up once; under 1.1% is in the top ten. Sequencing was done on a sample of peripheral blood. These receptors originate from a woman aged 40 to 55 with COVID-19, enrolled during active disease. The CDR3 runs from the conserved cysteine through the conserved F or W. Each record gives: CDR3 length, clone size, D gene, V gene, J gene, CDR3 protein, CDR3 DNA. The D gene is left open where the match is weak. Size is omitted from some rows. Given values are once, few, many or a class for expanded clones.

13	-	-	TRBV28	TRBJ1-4	CASSLSGDEKLFF	TGTGCCAGCAGTTTATCCGGGGATGAAAAACTGTTTTTT
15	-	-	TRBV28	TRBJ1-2	CASRPTGRRSEGYTF	TGTGCCAGCAGGCCCACCGGCCGGAGGTCGGAGGGCTACACCTTC
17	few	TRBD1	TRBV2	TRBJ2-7	CASSEVRWGQGDNEQYF	TGTGCCAGCAGTGAAGTTAGGTGGGGACAGGGGGACAACGAGCAGTACTTC
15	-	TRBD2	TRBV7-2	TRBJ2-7	CASTKVTSVSYEQYF	TGTGCCAGCACAAAGGTGACTAGCGTCTCCTACGAGCAGTACTTC
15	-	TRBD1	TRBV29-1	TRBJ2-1	CSVGVGQGAGDEQFF	TGCAGCGTTGGGGTTGGACAGGGGGCAGGCGATGAGCAGTTCTTC
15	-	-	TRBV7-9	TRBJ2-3	CASSWSGESTDTQYF	TGTGCCAGCAGCTGGTCGGGGGAAAGCACAGATACGCAGTATTTT
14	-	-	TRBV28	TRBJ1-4	CASSFAGEGEKLFF	TGTGCCAGCAGTTTTGCTGGGGAGGGTGAAAAACTGTTTTTT
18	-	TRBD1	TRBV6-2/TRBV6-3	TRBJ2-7	CASSYSRTGIKGGYEQYF	TGTGCCAGCAGTTACTCCAGGACAGGGATTAAGGGCGGCTACGAGCAGTACTTC
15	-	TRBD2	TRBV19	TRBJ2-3	CASSWTSGGGDTQYF	TGTGCCAGTAGTTGGACTAGCGGGGGGGGAGATACGCAGTATTTT
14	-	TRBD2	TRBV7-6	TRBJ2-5	CASSLGLAGQTQYF	TGTGCCAGCAGCTTAGGACTAGCGGGGCAGACCCAGTACTTC
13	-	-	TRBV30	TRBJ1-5	CASRQSPNQPQHF	TGTGCCTCCAGACAGTCCCCAAATCAGCCCCAGCATTTT
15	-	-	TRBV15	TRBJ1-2	CATSTGHPANYGYTF	TGTGCCACCAGCACCGGACACCCAGCTAACTATGGCTACACCTTC
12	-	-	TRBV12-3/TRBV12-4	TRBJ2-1	CASSFSGGEQFF	TGTGCCAGCAGTTTTTCAGGGGGGGAGCAGTTCTTC
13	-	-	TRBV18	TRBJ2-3	CASSPNTLRGQYF	TGTGCCAGCTCACCCAATACCCTTCGAGGGCAGTATTTT
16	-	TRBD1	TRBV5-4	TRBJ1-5	CASSLGPGQVEGPQHF	TGTGCCAGCAGCTTGGGGCCGGGACAGGTTGAGGGGCCCCAGCATTTT
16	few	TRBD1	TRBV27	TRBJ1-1	CASSLQRQGAHTEAFF	TGTGCCAGCAGTTTGCAGAGACAGGGGGCTCACACTGAAGCTTTCTTT
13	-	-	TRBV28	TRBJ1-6	CASSFSGNKPLHF	TGTGCCAGCAGTTTCTCGGGGAATAAACCCCTCCACTTT
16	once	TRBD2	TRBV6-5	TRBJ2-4	CASSYSPAGVGNIQYF	TGTGCCAGCAGTTACTCCCCAGCGGGAGTAGGAAACATTCAGTACTTC
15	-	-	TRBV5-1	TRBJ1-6	CASSLEGGTNSPLHF	TGCGCCAGCAGCTTGGAAGGGGGAACTAATTCACCCCTCCACTTT
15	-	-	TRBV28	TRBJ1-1	CASSLESGKNTEAFF	TGTGCCAGCAGTCTGGAATCGGGGAAGAACACTGAAGCTTTCTTT
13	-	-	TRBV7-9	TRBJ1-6	CASSYGGLAPLHF	TGTGCCAGCAGCTACGGTGGTTTGGCACCCCTCCACTTT
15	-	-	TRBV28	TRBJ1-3	CASSLAGSSGNTIYF	TGTGCCAGCAGTTTAGCGGGCAGCTCTGGAAACACCATATATTTT
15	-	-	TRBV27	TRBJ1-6	CASSFYPGPNSPLHF	TGTGCCAGCAGTTTCTATCCAGGTCCGAATTCACCCCTCCACTTT
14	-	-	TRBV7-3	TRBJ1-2	CASSLDRGSYGYTF	TGTGCCAGCAGCTTGGACAGAGGATCCTATGGCTACACCTTC
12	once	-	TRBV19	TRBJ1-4	CASSINSEKLFF	TGTGCCAGTAGTATCAACAGTGAAAAACTGTTTTTT
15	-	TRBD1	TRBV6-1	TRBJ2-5	CASSDRDRGLETQYF	TGTGCCAGCAGTGACCGGGACAGGGGTTTGGAGACCCAGTACTTC
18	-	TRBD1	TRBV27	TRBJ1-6	CASRPGQGRSSYNSPLHF	TGTGCCAGCAGACCGGGACAGGGACGAAGCTCCTATAATTCACCCCTCCACTTT
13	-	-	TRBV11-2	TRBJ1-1	CASSLHLNTEAFF	TGTGCCAGCAGCTTACATCTGAACACTGAAGCTTTCTTT
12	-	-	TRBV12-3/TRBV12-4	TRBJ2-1	CASSLEMDEQFF	TGTGCCAGCAGTTTGGAGATGGATGAGCAGTTCTTC
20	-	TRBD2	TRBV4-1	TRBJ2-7	CASSQRSTTEGLAGKYEQYF	TGCGCCAGCAGCCAAAGATCTACCACCGAGGGACTAGCGGGAAAGTACGAGCAGTACTTC
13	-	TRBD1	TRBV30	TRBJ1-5	CAWSRTGSQPQHF	TGTGCCTGGAGTCGGACAGGGTCTCAGCCCCAGCATTTT
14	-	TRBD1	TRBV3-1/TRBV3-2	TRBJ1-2	CASSLAARGQGYTF	TGTGCCAGCAGCCTCGCGGCCAGGGGGCAAGGCTACACCTTC
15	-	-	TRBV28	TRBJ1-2	CASSPSRGGPYDYTF	TGTGCCAGCAGCCCTTCCAGGGGTGGACCCTATGACTACACCTTC
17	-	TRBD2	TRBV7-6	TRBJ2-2	CASSPRTSVVHTGELFF	TGTGCCAGCAGCCCCCGGACTAGCGTTGTACACACCGGGGAGCTGTTTTTT
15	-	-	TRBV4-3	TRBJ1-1	CASSQVGRGGTEAFF	TGCGCCAGCAGCCAAGTGGGGAGGGGAGGCACTGAAGCTTTCTTT
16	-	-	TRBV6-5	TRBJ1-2	CASSYYAQGPTYGYTF	TGTGCCAGCAGTTACTATGCCCAGGGGCCCACCTATGGCTACACCTTC
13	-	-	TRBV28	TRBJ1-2	CASSSAGVIGYTF	TGTGCCAGCAGTTCAGCAGGGGTCATTGGCTACACCTTC
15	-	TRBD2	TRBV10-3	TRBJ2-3	CAISRTSGRTDTQYF	TGTGCCATCTCCCGGACTAGCGGGAGGACAGATACGCAGTATTTT